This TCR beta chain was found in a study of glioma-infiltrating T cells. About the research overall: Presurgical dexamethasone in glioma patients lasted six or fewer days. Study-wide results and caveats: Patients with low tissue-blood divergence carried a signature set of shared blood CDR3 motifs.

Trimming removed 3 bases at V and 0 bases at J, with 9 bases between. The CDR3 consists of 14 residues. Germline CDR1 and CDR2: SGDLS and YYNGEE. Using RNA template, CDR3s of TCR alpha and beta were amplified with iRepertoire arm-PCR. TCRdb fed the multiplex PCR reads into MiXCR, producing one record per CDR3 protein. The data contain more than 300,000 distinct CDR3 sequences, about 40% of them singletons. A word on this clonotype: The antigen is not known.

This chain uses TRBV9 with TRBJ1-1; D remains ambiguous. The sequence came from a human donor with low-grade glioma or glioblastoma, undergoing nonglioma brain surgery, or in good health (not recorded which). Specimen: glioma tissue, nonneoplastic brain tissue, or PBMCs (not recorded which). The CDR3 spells CASSANTVNTEAFF. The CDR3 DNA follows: TGTGCCAGCAGCGCCAACACAGTGAACACTGAAGCTTTCTTT.